The 31 T cell receptor beta chains in this list originate from one sample, sequenced in a study of blood T cells in healthy people across ages (dated by TCRdb to between 2014 and 2016). Library method: 5' RACE. The sample was run on an Illumina HiSeq 2500. A second PCR of roughly 7 to 11 cycles was performed with a sample-barcoded 5' primer and a J-beta primer mix. TCRdb itself trimmed the public reads at Q25 with fastp, ran MiXCR and retained productive beta chains. Each entry merges the rows of one CDR3 protein and shows their most common DNA and genes. The sample profile shows hundreds of thousands of distinct CDR3 sequences; 20% to 25% of them were found once. More than 3% of the sample is held by the ten biggest clonotypes. The source material was blood. Receptor source: a man between 65 and 79 years old in good health.

With respect to this clonotype: Germline is not matched at one junction end, which may reflect a read error. V usage is TRBV7-9 and J usage is TRBJ2-3; D call uncertain. The CDR3 is 14 amino acids. Germline assignment: CDR1 SEHNR and CDR2 FQNEAQ (reference sequence). The CDR3: CASSLAADKETQYF. The CDR3 DNA sequence: TGTGCCAGCAGCTTAGCGGCTGATAAAGAGACCCAGTACTTT.

The genes are TRBV28 and TRBJ2-7; 10 bases fit TRBD1. CDR1 is MDHEN, CDR2 SYDVKM, per germline. Trimming removed 6 bases from V and 6 bases from J; junction bases left unmatched: 8. This CDR3 region has 14 residues. The CDR3 sequence: CASRPGQGYGEQYF. The CDR3 DNA reads as TGTGCCAGCAGACCGGGACAGGGGTACGGCGAGCAGTACTTC.

This clonotype turned up a few times. The rearrangement joins TRBV27 to TRBJ2-5; 9 bases fit TRBD1. TRBJ2-1 explains the end of the DNA better; the J call may be wrong. The CDR3 covers 14 residues. The germline gives CDR1 MNHEY, CDR2 SMNVEV (reference sequence). The CDR3 nucleotides are TGTGCCAGCAGTTTCCACGGACAGGGGAATGAGCAGTTCTTC. The encoded protein is CASSFHGQGNEQFF.

The rearrangement joins TRBV7-8 to TRBJ2-3, with TRBD2 matching over 8 bases. Unmatched junction bases numbered 9, after V lost 4 bases and J lost 3 bases. The CDR3 runs to 16 residues. Per the germline V gene, CDR1 is SGHVS and CDR2 is FQNEAQ. As DNA, the CDR3 is TGTGCCAGCAGCTCCCTTTTCGGGAGGGGAACAGATACGCAGTATTTT. Protein sequence: CASSSLFGRGTDTQYF.

The table lists this clonotype with many counts. Its ends do not fully match the called genes, so a read error is possible. This sequence joins TRBV5-1 and TRBJ2-1, with 7 bases aligning to TRBD2. The CDR3 extends over 14 amino acids. Germline lookup yields CDR1 SGHRS and CDR2 YFSETQ. For the CDR3, the DNA is TGTGCCAGCAGTTTAGGGCTAGCGGACAATGAGCAGTTCTTC. Protein sequence: CASSLGLADNEQFF. Supplemented by reference TRBV5-1 and TRBJ2-1, the full variable domain reads KAGVTQTPRYLIKTRGQQVTLSCSPISGHRSVSWYQQTPGQGLQFLFEYFSETQRNKGNFPGRFSGRQFSNSRSEMNVSTLELGDSALYLCASSLGLADNEQFFGPGTRLTVL.

This sequence joins TRBV14 and TRBJ2-1, with 7 bases aligning to TRBD2. Germline CDR1 is SGHDN and CDR2 is FVKESK. The CDR3 runs 16 residues. V was pared by 4 bases and J by 4 bases, with 10 bases of the junction left unmatched. The DNA for the CDR3 is TGTGCCAGCAGCCCAACAGCGGGACGTGCTTACAATGAGCAGTTCTTC. This codes for CASSPTAGRAYNEQFF.

The V gene is TRBV20-1, the J gene TRBJ2-4; a weak D match, TRBD1 (7 bases). From germline, CDR1 is DFQATT and CDR2 SNEGSKA (reference sequence). V was cut by 7 bases and J by 6 bases, with 13 bases left in between. The CDR3 runs to 12 residues. For the CDR3, the DNA is TGCAGTGTCGGGGGACAGTCAAACATTCAGTACTTC. This sequence encodes CSVGGQSNIQYF.

This clonotype has only a few counts. This rearrangement joins TRBV29-1 to TRBJ2-5, with D possibly TRBD1 on 6 matching bases. V was cut by 7 bases and J by 4 bases, with 13 bases left in between. CDR1 and CDR2 (germline): SQVTM, ANQGSEA. This CDR3 contains 12 residues. As DNA, the CDR3 is TGCAGCGCCCGACAGGCGAGAGAGACCCAGTACTTC. The encoded protein is CSARQARETQYF.

The rearrangement joins TRBV20-1 to TRBJ2-7; 7 bases match TRBD1. The DNA matches TRBJ2-1 better at its end, which makes the J call doubtful. The length of the CDR3 is 13 residues. Germline V CDR1 and CDR2: DFQATT, SNEGSKA (reference sequence). DNA for the CDR3: TGCAGTGCTTTCAAGACAGGGCGCAATGAGCAGTTCTTC. Its protein is CSAFKTGRNEQFF.

This clonotype was recorded a few times. The chain uses TRBV29-1 and TRBJ2-3, with D possibly TRBD1 on 6 matching bases. Germline lookup yields CDR1 SQVTM and CDR2 ANQGSEA. Trimming stripped 0 bases from V and 3 bases from J, with 13 bases between. CDR3 length: 15 amino acids. The CDR3: CSVEDLPGETDTQYF. The CDR3 DNA reads TGCAGCGTTGAAGACCTTCCAGGGGAGACAGATACGCAGTATTTT.

This clonotype was seen a few times. V gene TRBV25-1 combines with J gene TRBJ1-4; D may be TRBD1 (5 bases). The CDR3 totals 15 residues. Germline V gives CDR1 MGHDK, CDR2 SYGVNS. Trimming took off 1 base at V and 6 bases at J, with 12 bases between the two ends. The chain's CDR3 is CASSESGGWYEKLFF. The CDR3 nucleotides are TGTGCCAGCAGTGAATCTGGGGGTTGGTATGAAAAACTGTTTTTT. The full variable domain, rest sourced from reference TRBV25-1 and TRBJ1-4, is EADIYQTPRYLVIGTGKKITLECSQTMGHDKMYWYQQDPGMELHLIHYSYGVNSTEKGDLSSESTVSRIRTEHFPLTLESARPSHTSQYLCASSESGGWYEKLFFGSGTQLSVL.

V gene TRBV6-2 or TRBV6-3 combines with J gene TRBJ1-4; weak D call: TRBD1 (6 bases). The CDR3 is 13 residues long. Trimming cost V 6 bases and J 14 bases, with 19 bases left between them. Germline loops: CDR1 MNHEY, CDR2 SVGEGT. The CDR3 nucleotides read TGTGCCAGCAGCACCGGGACACCTGTTAGGCTGTTTTTT. As protein: CASSTGTPVRLFF.

The CDR3, as DNA: TGTGCCAGCCGTGAGGGCGGGAGTACCAGCGAGCAGTTCTTC. Translated, it gives CASREGGSTSEQFF. The chain joins TRBV28 to TRBJ2-1, with 7 bases matching TRBD2. The CDR3 loop spans 14 amino acids. Germline V gene sequence: CDR1 MDHEN, CDR2 SYDVKM. Trimming took 8 bases from V and 10 from J; bases not matched to a gene: 14.

The V and J genes are TRBV27 and TRBJ1-2; unclear D gene. CDR1 and CDR2 from the germline V gene are MNHEY and SMNVEV (reference sequence). V was pared by 7 bases and J by 10 bases, with 22 bases between. CDR3 size: 14 residues. CDR3 sequence: CASTLNPTVGDYTF. CDR3 in DNA: TGTGCCAGCACTCTCAACCCCACGGTTGGGGACTACACCTTC.

This chain links TRBV6-2 or TRBV6-3 with TRBJ2-1, with D perhaps matching TRBD1 (6 bases). V was pared by 2 bases and J by 3 bases, with 8 bases between. This CDR3 is built from 14 residues. Germline CDR1 MNHEY, CDR2 SVGEGT. CDR3 DNA: TGTGCCAGCAGTTACGGGACAAACTACAATGAGCAGTTCTTC. Its protein is CASSYGTNYNEQFF.

In this sample, this clonotype turned up a few times. This chain joins TRBV28 and TRBJ2-5, with a possible D match to TRBD1 (5 bases). Looked up from germline, CDR1 is MDHEN and CDR2 is SYDVKM. Trimming cost V 1 base and J 5 bases, with 11 bases left between them. The CDR3 runs 14 residues. The CDR3 region is CASSLLAGRETQYF. CDR3 coding DNA: TGTGCCAGCAGTTTATTGGCAGGGCGGGAGACCCAGTACTTC.

This chain uses TRBV6-2 or TRBV6-3 with TRBJ1-1; the D is unclear. Looked up from germline, CDR1 is MNHEY and CDR2 is SVGEGT. The CDR3 has 14 residues. Trimming took 2 bases from V and 2 from J, leaving 9 bases between them. The CDR3 here is CASSYRRGNTEAFF. In DNA, the CDR3 is TGTGCCAGCAGTTACCGCCGGGGTAACACTGAAGCTTTCTTT.

V is TRBV3-1 and J is TRBJ2-1; D remains unclear. This CDR3 is 15 amino acids long. V dropped 3 bases and J dropped 1 base, with 10 bases sitting between them. CDR1 and CDR2 from the germline V gene are LGHDT and YNNKEL (reference sequence). The CDR3 coding sequence is TGTGCCAGCAGCCAGAGGACCGGATCCTACAATGAGCAGTTCTTC. Protein: CASSQRTGSYNEQFF.

The V and J genes are TRBV6-1 and TRBJ2-1; 7 bases map to TRBD2. Per germline, CDR1 MNHNS and CDR2 SASEGT. The CDR3 is 15 residues long. The V segment lost 8 bases and the J segment 0 bases; nucleotides outside the gene matches: 7. The CDR3 loop is CASRRDYSSYNEQFF. The CDR3 bases are TGTGCCAGCCGGCGGGACTATAGCTCCTACAATGAGCAGTTCTTC.

The CDR3 region is CASSGADRGFHEQYF. In nucleotides, the CDR3 is TGTGCCAGCAGTGGGGCGGACAGGGGGTTCCACGAGCAGTACTTC. V and J are TRBV25-1 and TRBJ2-5; 10 bases match TRBD1. The last part of the DNA fits TRBJ2-7 better; the J call may be wrong. The CDR3 loop spans 15 amino acids. Germline CDR1 reads MGHDK; CDR2 reads SYGVNS.

This clonotype was counted only a few times. The chain has TRBV5-1 and TRBJ2-5, with 7 bases fitting TRBD2. Unmatched junction bases numbered 10, after V lost 3 bases and J lost 2 bases. Looked up from germline, CDR1 is SGHRS and CDR2 is YFSETQ. CDR3 length equals 16 residues. CDR3 sequence (DNA): TGCGCCAGCAGCTCGGGGGTGCTGGGACTACAAGAGACCCAGTACTTC. This codes for CASSSGVLGLQETQYF.

The chain joins TRBV20-1 to TRBJ2-7; TRBD2 is a possible D gene (5 bases). Germline V gene data show CDR1 as DFQATT and CDR2 as SNEGSKA (reference sequence). There are 14 residues in the CDR3. Trimming removed 0 bases from V and 0 bases from J, with 9 bases in between. The CDR3 sequence is CSARDEDSSYEQYF. The CDR3 coding sequence is TGCAGTGCTAGAGATGAGGACTCCTCCTACGAGCAGTACTTC.

The V and J genes are TRBV5-1 and TRBJ2-5; D is undetermined. The length of the CDR3 is 14 residues. Trimming pared 0 bases from V and 5 bases from J, leaving 11 bases between. Germline V CDR1 and CDR2: SGHRS, YFSETQ. The CDR3 spells CASSLAILGETQYF. The CDR3 region has the DNA TGCGCCAGCAGCTTGGCCATACTGGGGGAGACCCAGTACTTC.

DNA of the CDR3: TGCGCCAGCAGCTTGGCTGTCACCAACACCGGGGAGCTGTTTTTT. Its translation: CASSLAVTNTGELFF. The chain combines TRBV5-1 with TRBJ2-2, with D uncertain. Deletions cut 0 bases from V and 2 bases from J, with 8 bases between. Per the germline V gene, CDR1 is SGHRS and CDR2 is YFSETQ. This CDR3 comprises 15 residues.

Remarks on this clonotype: With a much larger clone just one base away, this may be a read error. This chain links TRBV20-1 with TRBJ2-5; 9 bases are a match to TRBD1. The CDR3 sequence is 13 residues long. The germline CDR1 and CDR2 sequences are DFQATT and SNEGSKA (reference sequence). V shed 8 bases, J shed 4 bases, and the junction held 8 bases outside the gene matches. The CDR3 DNA follows: TGCAGTACTAACCGGGACAGGGTAGAGACCCAGTACTTC. It encodes CSTNRDRVETQYF.

V is TRBV20-1 and J is TRBJ2-1, with a tentative D call TRBD1 (5 bases). The CDR3 has 11 residues. Germline CDR1 DFQATT, CDR2 SNEGSKA (reference sequence). Trimming shortened V by 7 bases and J by 7 bases, and 11 bases separated the two germline ends. Written as DNA, the CDR3 is TGCAGTGGGAGACAGTTGAATGAGCAGTTCTTC. This encodes CSGRQLNEQFF.

This chain connects TRBV6-1 to TRBJ1-1; 10 nucleotides align to TRBD1. The germline CDR1 and CDR2 sequences are MNHNS and SASEGT. V shed 4 bases and J 5 bases; nucleotides not matched to a gene: 7. The CDR3 is 15 residues long. CDR3 nucleotide sequence: TGTGCCAGCAGTGCCCGGGACAGGGGTTTTACTGAAGCTTTCTTT. Translating gives CASSARDRGFTEAFF.

This clonotype occurred a few times. The gene calls are TRBV5-1 and TRBJ2-1; D unresolved. Deletions cut 0 bases from V and 7 bases from J, with 11 bases between. CDR3 length equals 14 residues. The V gene's germline CDR1 is SGHRS and CDR2 YFSETQ. The CDR3 DNA reads TGCGCCAGCAGCTTGGGAGCAGCCCAGAATGAGCAGTTCTTC. This translates into CASSLGAAQNEQFF.

This clonotype was seen a few times. The chain uses TRBV4-1 and TRBJ1-1; 8 bases are shared with TRBD1. Germline CDR1 is MGHRA and CDR2 is YSYEKL. The junction had 3 bases not matched to a gene; V was cut back by 3 bases and J by 0 bases. The CDR3 is 15 amino acids. The CDR3 loop is CASSQEGQVNTEAFF. In DNA, the CDR3 is TGCGCCAGCAGCCAGGAGGGACAGGTGAACACTGAAGCTTTCTTT.

This clonotype appeared a few times. A junction end diverges from the germline sequence, so it may reflect a read error. The rearrangement uses TRBV7-3 and TRBJ1-2; D uncertain. The CDR3 sequence is 12 residues long. Germline V CDR1 and CDR2: SGHTA, FQGTGA. CDR3 in amino acids: CAGSKKSGGYTF. The CDR3 region has the DNA TGTGCCGGCAGCAAGAAGAGCGGCGGCTACACCTTC.

This clonotype showed up just a few times. The chain is built from TRBV13 and TRBJ2-7; a possible D gene is TRBD1 (6 bases). With 1 base removed from V and 6 bases from J, the gap between germline ends came to 10 bases. CDR1 PRHDT and CDR2 FYEKMQ come from the germline V gene (reference sequence). The CDR3 sequence is 13 residues long. Here the CDR3 DNA reads TGTGCCAGCAGCTTAGAGGGGGTAGGCGAGCAGTACTTC. Translating it yields CASSLEGVGEQYF. The variable domain in full, with the rest retrieved from reference TRBV13 and TRBJ2-7, is AAGVIQSPRHLIKEKRETATLKCYPIPRHDTVYWYQQGPGQDPQFLISFYEKMQSDKGSIPDRFSAQQFSDYHSELNMSSLELGDSALYFCASSLEGVGEQYFGPGTRLTVT.